The 4 T cell receptor beta chains below come from one sample, sequenced in a study of blood T cell repertoires in COVID-19. The assay was immunoSEQ multiplex PCR, and TCRdb's table has in-frame clones only and misses some. The profile covers around 310,000 clones, with 89% appearing a single time and less than 9.5% taken by the ten largest. Specimen: PBMCs or T cells enriched from blood (not recorded which). The receptors were gathered from a woman younger than 45 who had recovered from COVID-19.

This chain uses TRBV2 with TRBJ1-2, with D unclear. Trimming took off 10 bases at V and 6 bases at J, with 18 bases between the two ends. The CDR3 has 13 residues. Germline assignment: CDR1 SNHLY and CDR2 FYNNEI. CDR3 protein: CATVSSWGDGYTF. The CDR3 DNA reads TGTGCCACCGTCTCGAGTTGGGGAGATGGCTACACCTTC.

The chain has TRBV7-9 and TRBJ2-1; 8 bases are shared with TRBD1. This CDR3 spans 13 amino acids. Germline CDR1 reads SEHNR; CDR2 reads FQNEAQ (reference sequence). V trimming: 4 bases; J trimming: 8 bases; junction bases outside the gene matches: 4. The CDR3 region has the DNA TGTGCCAGCAGCTCCGACAGGGGCGATGAGCAGTTCTTC. Translating it yields CASSSDRGDEQFF.

The gene calls are TRBV7-8 and TRBJ1-6, with TRBD1 matching over 9 bases. The CDR3 length is 15 residues. Germline CDR1 reads SGHVS; CDR2 reads FQNEAQ. The V segment lost 1 base and the J segment 11 bases; nucleotides outside the gene matches: 6. CDR3 residues: CASSLVGQGRPPLHF. CDR3 coding DNA: TGTGCCAGCAGCTTAGTGGGACAGGGTAGACCACCCCTCCACTTT.

The rearrangement uses TRBV7-8 and TRBJ1-5; TRBD1 agrees at 8 bases. CDR1 is SGHVS and CDR2 is FQNEAQ in the germline V gene. V trimming: 5 bases; J trimming: 6 bases; junction bases outside the gene matches: 12. The CDR3 extends over 16 amino acids. Here the CDR3 reads CASSTRTGLWRQPQHF. CDR3 bases: TGTGCCAGCAGCACCCGGACAGGGCTATGGCGTCAGCCCCAGCATTTT.